This T cell receptor beta chain came from a study of persistence of HIV-infected CD4 T cells. Study-wide context: Donors were ART-treated; their CMV- and Gag-responding CD4+ T cells were isolated. Study-level findings and limits: Degenerate expanded CDR3beta sequences were enriched among CMV- and Gag-responding cells.

Sequencing used immunoSEQ version 4 in survey mode. Sequenced by immunoSEQ multiplex PCR; TCRdb stores in-frame clones only, minus some. The sample records around 39,000 clones, roughly 80% being singletons. The CDR3 length is 14 residues. Looked up from germline, CDR1 is KGHDR and CDR2 is SFDVKD. The V segment lost 9 bases and the J segment 0 bases; nucleotides outside the gene matches: 5. As for this clone: Its antigen is unidentified.

Overlapping HIV-1 Gag 15-mer peptides at roughly 1 ug per peptide per mL were used. Memory cells lacking CD40L and CD69 with high CD45RO were sorted. Donors were HIV-1-infected adults who began suppressive ART during chronic infection. Donors had undetectable plasma HIV-1 RNA, under 50 copies/mL, for 4+ years. The sample in question was cultured CD4+ T cells from PBMCs, obtained from a patient who received antiretroviral therapy. The receptor's source is an adult with HIV. The donor label of this sample is uncertain. The chain employs TRBV24-1 and TRBJ2-5; TRBD1 agrees at 8 bases. The CDR3 here is CATSGGGNQETQYF. For the CDR3, the DNA is TGTGCCACCTCAGGGGGCGGTAACCAAGAGACCCAGTACTTC.